Listed below are T cell receptor beta chains from one sample, sequenced in a study of blood T cell repertoires in COVID-19. TCRdb's table, derived via immunoSEQ multiplex PCR, lists solely in-frame clones and lacks some. The table shows almost 400,000 clones, with roughly 86% occurring only once. The sample was PBMCs or T cells enriched from blood (not recorded which). The receptor source for this set is a woman in her twenties or thirties who had recovered from COVID-19. Both conserved end residues are part of each CDR3. The D gene is left open where the match is weak. Some rows have no size entry. The others give once, few or many, or a class for an expanded clone.

v_gene,abundance,j_gene,d_gene,CDR3aa,CDR3nt
TRBV30,NA,TRBJ2-2,NA,CAWSVQNGELFF,TGTGCCTGGAGTGTACAGAATGGGGAGCTGTTTTTT
TRBV12-3/TRBV12-4,NA,TRBJ2-4,NA,CASGVLKNIQYF,TGTGCTTCGGGGGTCCTCAAAAACATTCAGTACTTC
TRBV20-1,NA,TRBJ1-2,NA,CSASPSVNGYTF,TGCAGTGCTAGTCCCTCTGTAAATGGCTACACCTTC
TRBV7-9,NA,TRBJ2-7,TRBD1,CASSTSGTGLTEQYF,TGTGCCAGCAGCACCTCCGGGACAGGACTCACCGAGCAGTACTTC
TRBV19,once,TRBJ2-7,NA,CASSIAGAGEQYF,TGTGCCAGTAGTATAGCGGGAGCCGGCGAGCAGTACTTC
TRBV12-3/TRBV12-4,NA,TRBJ2-5,NA,CASSLVRETQYF,TGTGCCAGCAGTTTAGTTCGGGAGACCCAGTACTTC
TRBV5-1,NA,TRBJ1-1,NA,CASSALDSRTEAFF,TGCGCCAGCAGCGCGTTGGACAGTCGCACTGAAGCTTTCTTT
TRBV10-1,NA,TRBJ2-1,TRBD2,CASSGGPLAGLNEQFF,TGCGCCAGCAGTGGGGGCCCACTAGCGGGATTGAATGAGCAGTTCTTC
TRBV30,NA,TRBJ1-4,TRBD1,CASGQGAEKLFF,TGTGCCTCAGGACAGGGGGCTGAAAAACTGTTTTTT
TRBV27,NA,TRBJ1-1,TRBD1,CASSLIGTGVNTEAFF,TGTGCCAGCAGTTTAATCGGGACAGGGGTGAACACTGAAGCTTTCTTT
TRBV7-9,NA,TRBJ2-3,TRBD2,CASSLTSGRPPDTQYF,TGTGCCAGCAGCTTGACTAGCGGGAGGCCCCCAGATACGCAGTATTTT
TRBV4-1,NA,TRBJ1-4,NA,CASSQDLVGQFNEKLFF,TGCGCCAGCAGCCAAGATCTTGTAGGACAGTTTAATGAAAAACTGTTTTTT
TRBV7-3,NA,TRBJ2-7,TRBD2,CASSVGRAEMYEQYF,TGTGCCAGCAGCGTTGGGAGGGCCGAAATGTACGAGCAGTACTTC
TRBV7-8,NA,TRBJ2-2,NA,CASRLLVSSSGELFF,TGTGCCAGCAGGCTACTAGTCTCGTCTTCCGGGGAGCTGTTTTTT
TRBV30,NA,TRBJ1-1,NA,CAWSVGAAPPFDSRVFRDAEAFF,TGTGCCTGGAGTGTGGGGGCGGCCCCCCCTTTTGACAGCCGTGTTTTTAGGGACGCTGAAGCTTTCTTT
TRBV6-1,NA,TRBJ1-2,NA,CASSESGGAHYGYTF,TGTGCCAGCAGTGAATCTGGGGGGGCCCACTATGGCTACACCTTC
TRBV9,NA,TRBJ1-2,NA,CASSPRSTRPNYGYTF,TGTGCCAGCAGCCCTCGATCGACACGACCTAACTATGGCTACACCTTC
TRBV23-1,NA,TRBJ1-2,NA,CASSHLVAYGYTF,TGCGCCAGCAGTCATTTAGTTGCCTATGGCTACACCTTC
TRBV3-1/TRBV3-2,NA,TRBJ2-1,TRBD2,CASRPGLAEYNEQFF,TGTGCCAGCAGACCTGGACTAGCGGAGTACAATGAGCAGTTCTTC
TRBV15,NA,TRBJ1-6,NA,CATSEGASYNSPLHF,TGTGCCACCAGCGAGGGTGCATCCTATAATTCACCCCTCCACTTT
TRBV2,NA,TRBJ2-1,TRBD2,CAIPTSGRANEQFF,TGTGCCATTCCTACTAGCGGGCGGGCCAATGAGCAGTTCTTC
TRBV7-3,NA,TRBJ2-7,NA,CASSSQGGFEQYF,TGTGCCAGCAGCTCCCAAGGGGGATTCGAGCAGTACTTC